Listed below are T cell receptor beta chains from one sample, sequenced in a study of metastatic and nonmetastatic thyroid tumors. TCRdb reprocessed the PCR reads via MiXCR. There are some 31,000 clones in the sample; 17% occur only once, and 6.5% to 8.5% lies in the top ten. Sequenced material: blood. The receptor source for this set is a female donor with papillary thyroid cancer or a benign thyroid nodule (not recorded which). Some clones in this sample may be carry-over from other donors' samples. Both conserved end residues are part of each CDR3. The order of the fields is V gene, clone size, D gene, J gene, CDR3 DNA, CDR3 protein. The D gene is left open where the match is weak. The size entry is marked missing in some rows and otherwise reads once, few, many or a size class.

TRBV19,many,TRBD2,TRBJ2-1,TGTGCCAGTAAAGCGGGAGAGTACAATGAGCAGTTCTTC,CASKAGEYNEQFF
TRBV5-1,many,TRBD2,TRBJ2-3,TGCGCCAGCAGCCGGGAGCGGGGGACTAGCACAGATACGCAGTATTTT,CASSRERGTSTDTQYF
TRBV2,many,TRBD1,TRBJ1-6,TGTGCCAGCCGTTACCAGGGGGCTTGGTTTCTCCACTTT,CASRYQGAWFLHF
TRBV5-4,.,TRBD2,TRBJ2-1,TGTGCCAGCAGGCGGGAGAAGACCTACAATGAGCAGTTCTTC,CASRREKTYNEQFF
TRBV2,many,TRBD2,TRBJ2-1,TGTGCCAGCAGAACTAGCGGCGGGGCCAATGAGCAGTTCTTC,CASRTSGGANEQFF
TRBV25-1,few,TRBD1,TRBJ1-1,TGTGCCAGCAGTGGCTTGACAGGGCGAGACACTGAAGCTTTCTTT,CASSGLTGRDTEAFF
TRBV3-1,many,.,TRBJ1-4,TGTGCCAGCAGCCTCGGCTTTAATGAAAAACTGTTTTTT,CASSLGFNEKLFF
TRBV19,many,.,TRBJ2-3,TGTGCCAGTAGTAGAGGCGGGAGCACAGATACGCAGTATTTT,CASSRGGSTDTQYF
TRBV12-3/TRBV12-4,.,TRBD2,TRBJ2-1,TGTGCCAGCAGTTTTTGTTTGGGACTAATCTCCTACAATGAGCAGTTCTTC,CASSFCLGLISYNEQFF
TRBV7-2,.,.,TRBJ2-2,TGTGCCAGCAGCGAATCGCCATCCACCGGGGAGCTGTTTTTT,CASSESPSTGELFF
TRBV6-2/TRBV6-3,many,.,TRBJ2-3,TGTGCCAGCAGTTACCGGCCCCCAGATACGCAGTATTTT,CASSYRPPDTQYF
TRBV5-6,many,.,TRBJ2-4,TGTGCCAGCAGCATTGGGAATCTCCAGGGGATCAAAAACATTCAGTACTTC,CASSIGNLQGIKNIQYF
TRBV20-1,many,.,TRBJ1-1,TGCAGTGCTAGTCGCTTCACTGAAACTTTCTTT,CSASRFTETFF
TRBV29-1,many,.,TRBJ1-1,TGCAGCGTTGACGGGGGGGGTAACACTGAAGCTTTCTTT,CSVDGGGNTEAFF
TRBV20-1,many,TRBD2,TRBJ2-5,TGCAGTGCTAGAGATGCGGTACTAGCGGGGACCGAGACCCAGTACTTC,CSARDAVLAGTETQYF
TRBV20-1,many,TRBD1,TRBJ1-2,TGCAGTGCTAGGAGCCGGGACTCGGGGAAGGGGGCTGGCTACACCTTC,CSARSRDSGKGAGYTF
TRBV15,many,.,TRBJ2-7,TGTGCCACCAGCAGAGCTCTCCTCTACGAGCAGTACTTC,CATSRALLYEQYF
TRBV2,many,.,TRBJ1-2,TGTGCCATCTCGAGCCGAAACTATGGCTACACCTTC,CAISSRNYGYTF
TRBV7-3,many,TRBD1,TRBJ2-6,TGTGCCAGCAGCTTAACGGAGGCAGGGGGCTCCTCTGGGGCCAACGTCCTGACTTTC,CASSLTEAGGSSGANVLTF
TRBV20-1,many,.,TRBJ1-4,TGCAGTGCTCCGACCCCCCGTGCAACTAATGAAAAACTGTTTTTT,CSAPTPRATNEKLFF
TRBV5-1,.,TRBD1,TRBJ1-2,TGCGCCAGCAGCTCTACCGGGACAGCCTACACCTTC,CASSSTGTAYTF
TRBV6-4,many,TRBD1,TRBJ2-2,TGTGCCAGCACAAGGGACAGTAACACCGGGGAGCTGTTTTTT,CASTRDSNTGELFF
TRBV6-1,few,TRBD1,TRBJ2-2,TGTGCCAGCAGCCCGAGGGACAGGGGGCTGTTCGGGGAGCTGTTTTTT,CASSPRDRGLFGELFF
TRBV20-1,.,.,TRBJ1-5,TGCAGTGCCGAGGACAGATATAGCAATCAGCCCCAGCATTTT,CSAEDRYSNQPQHF
TRBV4-2,.,.,TRBJ2-5,TGTGCCAGCAGCCAAGACCCACACTCGGAGGGCGGGGAGACCCAGTACTTC,CASSQDPHSEGGETQYF
TRBV6-1,.,TRBD2,TRBJ2-3,TGTGCCAGCAGTGAACAGGCGGGAGGGCCCCCAGATACGAAGTATTTT,CASSEQAGGPPDTKYF
TRBV11-2,.,.,TRBJ2-1,TGTGCCATCAGCCCCGCGAGCACCTACAATGAGCAGTTCTTC,CAISPASTYNEQFF
TRBV20-1,once,.,TRBJ2-7,TGCAGTGCCAGACCCGGGACGGGGGATCCCTACGAGCAGTACTTC,CSARPGTGDPYEQYF
TRBV11-2,many,.,TRBJ2-1,TGTGCCAGCAGCTTAGATGCGGGGAGCTCCTACAATGAGCAGTTCTTC,CASSLDAGSSYNEQFF
TRBV7-2,many,.,TRBJ2-5,TGTGCCAGCAGCCCCTTTGGAGGGAGTGCGGAGACCCAGTACTTC,CASSPFGGSAETQYF
TRBV11-1,many,TRBD1,TRBJ2-2,TGTGCCAGCAGCCCCTTGGACAGGGGGAATTTGTTTTTT,CASSPLDRGNLFF
TRBV7-9,many,.,TRBJ1-5,TGTGCCAGCAGCCCTGACACGAACAATCAGCCCCAGCATTTT,CASSPDTNNQPQHF
TRBV7-2,.,TRBD2,TRBJ2-7,TGTGCCAGCAGCTCCTGGACTAGCGGATACGAGCAGTACTTC,CASSSWTSGYEQYF
TRBV6-1,.,.,TRBJ2-1,TGTGCCAGCAGGAACCTCATTGAGGAAAGATACAATGAGCAGTTCTTC,CASRNLIEERYNEQFF
TRBV28,.,.,TRBJ1-5,TGTGCCAGCAGTTTATTCGTGGGACCCAATCAGCCCCAACATTTT,CASSLFVGPNQPQHF
TRBV11-2,.,TRBD1,TRBJ2-1,TGTGCCAGCAGCCCTACTGCGGGACAGGGAAATGAGCAGTTCTTC,CASSPTAGQGNEQFF
TRBV20-1,many,.,TRBJ2-1,TGCAGTGCTAGCGGTTCGGCAGGGCCCCAGGAGGATGAGCAGTTCTTC,CSASGSAGPQEDEQFF
TRBV28,.,TRBD1,TRBJ1-2,TGTGCCAGCAGTTTGGGACAGTATGGCTACACCTTC,CASSLGQYGYTF
TRBV15,many,TRBD1,TRBJ2-1,TGTGCCACCAGCGATTGGGACAGGATATACAATGAGCAGTTCTTC,CATSDWDRIYNEQFF
TRBV2,few,.,TRBJ2-7,TGTGCCAGCAGCTTCGGCCAGAGCCCAAGCTCCTACGAGCAGTACTTC,CASSFGQSPSSYEQYF
TRBV11-1,.,.,TRBJ1-5,TGTGCCAGCAGCAAGAGTCTCCGAGGGACGCTTAGCAATCAGCCCCAGCATTTT,CASSKSLRGTLSNQPQHF
TRBV5-1,.,.,TRBJ2-1,TGCGCCAGCAGCTTGGGTAGCGGAGGGTCCTTGAGCTCCTACAATGAGCAGTTCTTC,CASSLGSGGSLSSYNEQFF
TRBV20-1,.,TRBD2,TRBJ2-1,TGCAGTGCTAGAGATTGGGCGGGAGCGGGCAATGAGCAGTTCTTC,CSARDWAGAGNEQFF
TRBV30,many,.,TRBJ2-3,TGTGCGTGTCGGGATCCGGGCCGCCGGACCAGCACAGATACGCAGTATTTT,CACRDPGRRTSTDTQYF
TRBV6-1,few,.,TRBJ1-2,TGTGCCAGCACCTACGCCTATGCAGGGGATCGATGCTACACCTTC,CASTYAYAGDRCYTF
TRBV9,many,TRBD2,TRBJ2-2,TGTGCCAGCAGCGTAAGAGCCAGCGGGGGTACCGGGGAGCTGTTTTTT,CASSVRASGGTGELFF
TRBV6-2/TRBV6-3,many,TRBD2,TRBJ2-7,TGTGCCAGCAGTCGACTAGCGGGGGTCTACGAGCAGTACTTC,CASSRLAGVYEQYF
TRBV28,few,.,TRBJ1-1,TGTGCCAGCAGTTCTACAGCGAAGGGTGAAGCTTTCTTT,CASSSTAKGEAFF
TRBV6-1,few,.,TRBJ2-1,TGTGCCAGCACTAGGACCGCCGGGAAAGGGTACAATGAGCAGTTCTTC,CASTRTAGKGYNEQFF
TRBV20-1,many,TRBD2,TRBJ2-1,TGCAGTGCTAGAGCTAGCGGGGCTGGAGACTACAATGAGCAGTTCTTC,CSARASGAGDYNEQFF
TRBV7-8,many,TRBD2,TRBJ2-1,TGTGCCAGCGCGCGCACTAGCGGAGGCGACAATGAGCAGTTCTTC,CASARTSGGDNEQFF
TRBV6-1,few,.,TRBJ1-5,TGTGCCAGCAGTGAAGCGAATTGGAGTCCGGGACAACCCCAGCATTTT,CASSEANWSPGQPQHF
TRBV9,many,TRBD2,TRBJ2-7,TGTGCCAGCAGCGTTGGAGCGGGAGCAGGAGAGCAGTACTTC,CASSVGAGAGEQYF
TRBV28,few,TRBD1,TRBJ1-1,TGTGCCAGCACCCGGACAGGAGCCTCGAACACTGAAGCTTTCTTT,CASTRTGASNTEAFF
TRBV7-7,.,.,TRBJ2-5,TGTGCTAGCAGCTTATCTTGGGGTGGAGAGACCCAGTACTTC,CASSLSWGGETQYF
TRBV7-9,few,TRBD2,TRBJ2-7,TGTGCCAGCAGCGACGTAAAAACCGGGACTAGCGGTTGGGGCGACGAGCAGTACTTC,CASSDVKTGTSGWGDEQYF
TRBV4-3,.,TRBD1,TRBJ1-3,TGCGCCAGCAGACCCGAGACAGGGAATGGAAACACCATATATTTT,CASRPETGNGNTIYF
TRBV4-3,many,.,TRBJ2-1,TGCGCCAGCAGCCAAGATCCCCCGGGACCTTCTTACAATGAGCAGTTCTTC,CASSQDPPGPSYNEQFF
TRBV9,many,TRBD2,TRBJ2-1,TGTGCCAGCAGTGGACTAGCAGGAGCCTACAATGAGCAGTTCTTC,CASSGLAGAYNEQFF